These T cell receptor beta chains were read from a single sample in a study of siplizumab effects on memory and regulatory T cells. Clones were sequenced by immunoSEQ multiplex PCR, and TCRdb holds only the in-frame ones, with some missing. The table lists approximately 97,000 clones, 92% of them singletons, with roughly 1% in the top ten. The sample consisted of CD4+ T cells sorted from blood. The receptors here all came from a human donor in good health. Both conserved end residues are part of each CDR3. The order of the fields is CDR3 protein, CDR3 DNA, D gene, clone size, V gene, J gene. D genes are given only for firm matches. Clone size, where shown, is once, few, many, or a class for clones that have expanded.

CDR3aa: CASSLKASYEQYF
CDR3nt: TGTGCCAGCAGTTTAAAGGCCTCATACGAGCAGTACTTC
d_gene: .
abundance: .
v_gene: TRBV27
j_gene: TRBJ2-7

CDR3aa: CASSLTSRKETQYF
CDR3nt: TGCGCCAGCAGCTTGACTAGCAGAAAAGAGACCCAGTACTTC
d_gene: .
abundance: .
v_gene: TRBV5-1
j_gene: TRBJ2-5

CDR3aa: CASSAEGEQFF
CDR3nt: TGTGCCAGCAGCGCCGAAGGAGAGCAGTTCTTC
d_gene: .
abundance: .
v_gene: TRBV9
j_gene: TRBJ2-1

CDR3aa: CASSPRDFSYNEQFF
CDR3nt: TGTGCCAGCAGCCCCCGGGACTTCTCCTACAATGAGCAGTTCTTC
d_gene: .
abundance: .
v_gene: TRBV7-2
j_gene: TRBJ2-1

CDR3aa: CASSVESSTAEQFF
CDR3nt: TGTGCCAGCAGTGTTGAATCCAGCACAGCTGAGCAGTTCTTC
d_gene: .
abundance: .
v_gene: TRBV2
j_gene: TRBJ2-1

CDR3aa: CASSPSMAYEQYF
CDR3nt: TGTGCCAGCAGCCCCTCAATGGCCTACGAGCAGTACTTC
d_gene: .
abundance: .
v_gene: TRBV11-1
j_gene: TRBJ2-7

CDR3aa: CATSSGTGLATGELFF
CDR3nt: TGTGCCACCTCTTCCGGGACAGGGCTAGCCACCGGGGAGCTGTTTTTT
d_gene: TRBD1
abundance: .
v_gene: TRBV25-1
j_gene: TRBJ2-2

CDR3aa: CASSLAAEGPYGYTF
CDR3nt: TGCGCCAGCAGCTTGGCCGCCGAGGGGCCTTATGGCTACACCTTC
d_gene: .
abundance: .
v_gene: TRBV5-1
j_gene: TRBJ1-2

CDR3aa: CASSGQSNQPQHF
CDR3nt: TGTGCCAGTAGCGGACAGAGCAATCAGCCCCAGCATTTT
d_gene: .
abundance: .
v_gene: TRBV19
j_gene: TRBJ1-5

CDR3aa: CASSLIPNYEQYF
CDR3nt: TGTGCCAGCAGCCTTATACCTAACTACGAGCAGTACTTC
d_gene: .
abundance: .
v_gene: TRBV9
j_gene: TRBJ2-7

CDR3aa: CASSPPSGGGTDTQYF
CDR3nt: TGTGCCAGCAGCCCCCCCTCCGGAGGGGGGACAGATACGCAGTATTTT
d_gene: .
abundance: .
v_gene: TRBV28
j_gene: TRBJ2-3

CDR3aa: CAWSVLGDEQFF
CDR3nt: TGTGCCTGGAGTGTACTGGGCGATGAGCAGTTCTTC
d_gene: .
abundance: .
v_gene: TRBV30
j_gene: TRBJ2-1

CDR3aa: CASSFGTANTGELFF
CDR3nt: TGTGCCAGCAGCTTTGGGACAGCGAACACCGGGGAGCTGTTTTTT
d_gene: TRBD1
abundance: once
v_gene: TRBV7-9
j_gene: TRBJ2-2

CDR3aa: CASSYSSGQPQHF
CDR3nt: TGTGCCAGCAGTTACTCGTCTGGTCAGCCCCAGCATTTT
d_gene: .
abundance: .
v_gene: TRBV6-5
j_gene: TRBJ1-5

CDR3aa: CASSQELRIVPDIQYF
CDR3nt: TGCGCCAGCAGCCAAGAGCTACGTATTGTCCCGGACATTCAGTACTTC
d_gene: .
abundance: .
v_gene: TRBV4-1
j_gene: TRBJ2-4

CDR3aa: CASSQERTSTSYEQYF
CDR3nt: TGTGCCAGCAGCCAAGAAAGGACTAGCACGTCCTACGAGCAGTACTTC
d_gene: TRBD2
abundance: .
v_gene: TRBV4-2
j_gene: TRBJ2-7

CDR3aa: CASSSRQRNPTDTQYF
CDR3nt: TGTGCCAGCAGCTCACGACAGCGAAACCCCACAGATACGCAGTATTTT
d_gene: .
abundance: .
v_gene: TRBV7-3
j_gene: TRBJ2-3

CDR3aa: CASSTGRGGLYEQYF
CDR3nt: TGTGCCAGCAGTACGGGGCGCGGGGGCCTCTACGAGCAGTACTTC
d_gene: .
abundance: .
v_gene: TRBV6-6
j_gene: TRBJ2-7

CDR3aa: CASSWTREGTEAFF
CDR3nt: TGTGCCAGCAGTTGGACGCGGGAAGGCACTGAAGCTTTCTTT
d_gene: .
abundance: .
v_gene: TRBV5-5
j_gene: TRBJ1-1

CDR3aa: CASSLNSISGNTIYF
CDR3nt: TGTGCCAGCAGCTTAAACAGTATCTCTGGAAACACCATATATTTT
d_gene: .
abundance: once
v_gene: TRBV7-6
j_gene: TRBJ1-3

CDR3aa: CASSAGHNDNEQFF
CDR3nt: TGTGCCAGCAGCGCCGGGCATAACGACAATGAGCAGTTCTTC
d_gene: .
abundance: .
v_gene: TRBV5-4
j_gene: TRBJ2-1

CDR3aa: CASSPGRGGTEAFF
CDR3nt: TGCGCCAGCAGCCCGGGACGGGGGGGAACTGAAGCTTTCTTT
d_gene: .
abundance: .
v_gene: TRBV5-1
j_gene: TRBJ1-1

CDR3aa: CASSERLAGGYEQYF
CDR3nt: TGTGCCAGCAGTGAACGACTAGCGGGAGGTTACGAGCAGTACTTC
d_gene: TRBD2
abundance: .
v_gene: TRBV6-4
j_gene: TRBJ2-7

CDR3aa: CASSIGTSGYTDTQYF
CDR3nt: TGTGCCAGTAGTATCGGGACTAGCGGCTACACAGATACGCAGTATTTT
d_gene: TRBD2
abundance: .
v_gene: TRBV19
j_gene: TRBJ2-3

CDR3aa: CASSKTGTGWLAENTGELFF
CDR3nt: TGTGCCAGCAGTAAAACCGGGACAGGGTGGCTAGCGGAGAACACCGGGGAGCTGTTTTTT
d_gene: TRBD1
abundance: once
v_gene: TRBV27
j_gene: TRBJ2-2

CDR3aa: CATYRKGYGNTIYF
CDR3nt: TGTGCCACCTACCGAAAGGGGTATGGAAACACCATATATTTT
d_gene: .
abundance: few
v_gene: TRBV19
j_gene: TRBJ1-3